These 22 T cell receptor beta chains were all obtained from the same sample, sequenced in a study of breast tumors, draining lymph nodes, adjacent tissues (TCRdb year 2016). The axillary draining lymph nodes of breast cancer patients were the source of the lymph node samples. The library was generated by multiplex PCR. TCRdb records Illumina HiSeq 2000 as the sequencer. Starting from the raw public reads, TCRdb applied fastp trimming at Q25, assembled clones with MiXCR and retained in-frame beta chains. Records with the same CDR3 protein are collapsed into one entry carrying the most frequent genes and DNA. The sample has about 230,000 distinct CDR3 sequences on record, less than 40% of them singletons. Jointly, the top ten make up more than 1.3% of the sample. Sequenced: axillary lymph node tissue. All receptors derive from a female donor with breast cancer. Some clones in this sample may be carry-over from other donors' samples.

The genes are TRBV6-5 and TRBJ2-1; 7 nucleotides match TRBD2. J was trimmed by 6 bases and V by 7 bases; bases with no gene match: 6. Germline V gene data show CDR1 as MNHEY and CDR2 as SVGAGI. The CDR3 length is 13 residues. The DNA of the CDR3 is TGTGCCAGCACCCTCGGCGGGAGCAATGAGCAGTTCTTC. It codes for CASTLGGSNEQFF.

At least ten counts were recorded for this clonotype. This rearrangement joins TRBV20-1 to TRBJ1-2; D remains unclear. The CDR3 length is 16 residues. In germline, CDR1 is DFQATT, CDR2 SNEGSKA (reference sequence). Between the trimmed V and J ends, which lost 0 bases and 6 bases, there was a span of 20 bases. The CDR3 spells CSARDFGRPSLDGYTF. CDR3 in DNA: TGCAGTGCTAGAGACTTCGGTCGCCCGAGCCTCGATGGCTACACCTTC.

V is TRBV20-1 and J is TRBJ2-3; 10 bases are shared with TRBD2. Germline V gives CDR1 DFQATT, CDR2 SNEGSKA (reference sequence). V gave up 0 bases and J gave up 11 bases; unmatched junction bases: 11. The CDR3 is 15 residues long. CDR3 in amino acids: CSARDQASGRYEQYF. In nucleotides, the CDR3 is TGCAGTGCTAGAGATCAGGCTAGCGGGAGATATGAGCAGTATTTT.

In its sample, this clonotype was seen many times. The V call is TRBV4-2, the J call TRBJ2-1; TRBD2 matches at 8 bases. CDR3 length: 17 residues. The germline V gene encodes CDR1 LGHNA and CDR2 YNFKEQ. V lost 3 bases to trimming and J lost 5 bases; unmatched junction nucleotides: 12. The CDR3 DNA reads as TGTGCCAGCAGCCACCTCCTAGAAGCGGGAGAGAACAATGAGCAGTTCTTC. This encodes CASSHLLEAGENNEQFF.

This clonotype has a handful of counts. The chain links TRBV18 to TRBJ2-2; 10 bases fit TRBD2. The CDR3 consists of 17 residues. Germline CDR1 and CDR2: KGHSH and LQKENI. J was trimmed by 5 bases and V by 6 bases; bases with no gene match: 12. The CDR3 DNA reads as TGTGCCAGCTCCCGTGCGGCTAGCGGGAGAGGAACCGGGGAGCTGTTTTTT. Protein product: CASSRAASGRGTGELFF.

CDR3 in amino acids: CASSESGRDGEQFF. DNA of the CDR3: TGCGCCAGCAGTGAGTCGGGGAGGGACGGCGAGCAGTTCTTC. The J gene is TRBJ2-1, the V gene TRBV10-1; TRBD2 aligns across 7 bases. The CDR3 has 14 residues. V shed 0 bases and J 10 bases; nucleotides not matched to a gene: 6. CDR1 WNHNN and CDR2 SYGVQD come from the germline V gene (reference sequence).

This clonotype was counted many times. The chain couples TRBV4-1 to TRBJ2-5; D may be TRBD1 (6 bases). Germline CDR1 is MGHRA and CDR2 is YSYEKL. Between the trimmed V and J ends, which lost 1 base and 5 bases, there was a span of 8 bases. The CDR3 is 13 amino acids. CDR3 sequence: CASSQGTGETQYF. The CDR3 coding sequence is TGCGCCAGCAGCCAAGGAACAGGGGAGACCCAGTACTTC.

This clonotype has a count of ten or more. The chain combines TRBV20-1 with TRBJ2-5; 8 bases are shared with TRBD1. The CDR3 has 15 residues. V lost 6 bases, J lost 5 bases, and 14 bases stayed unmatched. Germline V gene lookup returns CDR1 DFQATT and CDR2 SNEGSKA (reference sequence). The CDR3, as DNA: TGCAGTGCACCGGGACAGGCCTCGGCTCGGGAGACCCAGTACTTC. This codes for CSAPGQASARETQYF.

The table lists this clonotype with many counts. Just one base apart from a much larger clone, this may be a read error. V is TRBV20-1 and J is TRBJ1-5, with D perhaps TRBD1 (5 bases). The CDR3 is made up of 15 amino acids. Germline CDR1 and CDR2: DFQATT and SNEGSKA (reference sequence). V shed 3 bases and J shed 6 bases, with 18 bases lying between them. This CDR3 is CSASTSGRPTQPQHF. The CDR3 DNA reads as TGCAGTGCTAGCACATCAGGGAGACCTACTCAGCCCCAGCATTTT.

Ten or more counts support this clonotype. The chain carries TRBV19 and TRBJ2-3; D uncertain. V was pared by 8 bases and J by 1 base, with 10 bases between. Germline V gene sequence: CDR1 LNHDA, CDR2 SQIVND (reference sequence). The CDR3 has 13 residues. The CDR3: CASPRECTDTQYF. DNA for the CDR3: TGTGCCAGTCCGCGCGAATGCACAGATACGCAGTATTTT.

About this clonotype: The junction departs from the called germline gene at one end, perhaps through a read error. The chain couples TRBV7-7 to TRBJ2-3, with 7 bases that match TRBD2. Germline V gives CDR1 SSHAT, CDR2 FNYEAQ (reference sequence). The CDR3 is 16 residues long. The CDR3 protein is CASSLGRGDLADTQYF. For the CDR3, the DNA is TGTGCTAGCAGCTTAGGCCGGGGGGATTTGGCAGATACGCAGTATTTT.

This rearrangement joins TRBV28 to TRBJ2-1, with D possibly matching TRBD2 (6 bases). Germline assignment: CDR1 MDHEN and CDR2 SYDVKM. The CDR3 is made up of 14 amino acids. Trimming took off 6 bases at V and 4 bases at J, with 13 bases between the two ends. As DNA, the CDR3 is TGTGCCAGCAGCCTGGGGACTTTTTACAATGAGCAGTTCTTC. Translation gives CASSLGTFYNEQFF.

There are many counts of this clonotype. This chain links TRBV19 with TRBJ1-5; a possible D gene is TRBD1 (5 bases). Trimming removed 6 bases at V and 7 bases at J, with 13 bases between. Germline V gene lookup returns CDR1 LNHDA and CDR2 SQIVND (reference sequence). The CDR3 contains 13 residues. CDR3 nucleotide sequence: TGTGCCAGTAGGAACCAGGGTGGCCAGCCCCAGCATTTT. It specifies CASRNQGGQPQHF.

This clonotype has at least ten counts. The rearrangement uses TRBV6-1 and TRBJ1-3, with TRBD1 identical over 10 bases. Trimming took 4 bases from V and 7 from J; bases not matched to a gene: 1. The V gene's germline CDR1 is MNHNS and CDR2 SASEGT. There are 13 residues in the CDR3. The CDR3 DNA sequence: TGTGCCAGCAGTGGGGACAGGGGCAACACCATATATTTT. Its protein product is CASSGDRGNTIYF.

For this clonotype: A clone one base away is much larger, so this may be a read error. Since no conserved phenylalanine or tryptophan closes the CDR3, a read error is the likely cause. The V and J genes are TRBV2 and TRBJ2-7; TRBD1 matches at 7 bases. Per the germline V gene, CDR1 is SNHLY and CDR2 is FYNNEI. After removal of 7 bases from V and 6 bases from J, the junction contained 6 bases not matched to a gene. The CDR3 contains 12 residues. This CDR3 is CASTVTGVEQYL. Here the CDR3 DNA reads TGTGCCAGCACCGTTACAGGGGTCGAGCAGTACCTC.

The V and J genes are TRBV20-1 and TRBJ2-1; D is tentatively TRBD1 or TRBD2 (5 bases each). Germline lookup yields CDR1 DFQATT and CDR2 SNEGSKA (reference sequence). The CDR3 spans 16 residues. The ends were cut back, 4 bases at V and 3 bases at J, with 19 bases in the middle. For the CDR3, the DNA is TGCAGTGCTACCTTCCTTGGGGGACCCCGCTACAATGAGCAGTTCTTC. Translation gives CSATFLGGPRYNEQFF.

Worth noting for this clonotype: A much larger clonotype is one base distant, so this may be a read error. V and J are TRBV30 and TRBJ2-1; D is possibly TRBD2 (6 bases). Germline CDR1 is GTSNPN and CDR2 is SVGIG (reference sequence). The CDR3 spans 13 residues. CDR3 DNA sequence: TGTGCCTGGGGCGGGACTTCGGACAATGAGCGGTTCTTC. The encoded protein is CAWGGTSDNERFF. Drawing the rest from reference TRBV30 and TRBJ2-1, the complete variable domain is SQTIHQWPATLVQPVGSPLSLECTVEGTSNPNLYWYRQAAGRGLQLLFYSVGIGQISSEVPQNLSASRPQDRQFILSSKKLLLSDSGFYLCAWGGTSDNERFFGPGTRLTVL.

A remark on this clonotype: A single base separates this from a much larger clone, so it may be a read error. V and J are TRBV20-1 and TRBJ2-1; 9 bases align to TRBD2. Per the germline V gene, CDR1 is DFQATT and CDR2 is SNEGSKA (reference sequence). The V segment lost 3 bases and the J segment 9 bases; nucleotides outside the gene matches: 9. CDR3 length: 14 amino acids. Here the CDR3 reads CSARVSGSRTEQFF. As DNA, the CDR3 is TGCAGTGCTAGGGTTAGCGGGAGTAGGACTGAGCAGTTCTTC.

In this sample, this clonotype turned up many times. The J gene is TRBJ2-7, the V gene TRBV11-3; tentatively, D is TRBD1 (6 bases). The V end lost 5 bases, the J end lost 5 bases, and 25 bases lay between the germline ends. The CDR3 covers 17 residues. Germline V gene lookup returns CDR1 SGHNT and CDR2 YENEEA. CDR3 nucleotide sequence: TGTGCCAGCAGCCGATCAGTTCGTAACAGTCACAGGGACGAGCAGTACTTC. Translating it yields CASSRSVRNSHRDEQYF.

This clonotype appeared many times. The genes are TRBV7-3 and TRBJ2-3, with 7 nucleotides matching TRBD1. The V and J ends lost 5 bases and 4 bases, in that order; junction bases with no gene match: 15. The germline CDR1 and CDR2 sequences are SGHTA and FQGTGA. This CDR3 is built from 17 residues. The chain's CDR3 is CASSPRPRGSMADTQYF. The CDR3 bases are TGTGCCAGCAGCCCTCGCCCCAGGGGGAGTATGGCAGATACGCAGTATTTT.

This clonotype has at least ten counts. The chain recombines TRBV5-5 with TRBJ2-5; the D gene is possibly TRBD2 (5 bases). Trimming removed 0 bases at V and 2 bases at J, with 11 bases between. The CDR3 sequence is 15 residues long. Per germline, CDR1 SGHKS and CDR2 YYEKEE (reference sequence). Here the CDR3 DNA reads TGTGCCAGCAGCTTGGCAAGCGGACGGCAAGAGACCCAGTACTTC. It codes for CASSLASGRQETQYF.

This clonotype was counted ten times or more. The V gene is TRBV9, the J gene TRBJ2-7, with 7 bases that match TRBD1. Germline V gives CDR1 SGDLS, CDR2 YYNGEE. CDR3 length equals 16 residues. Trimming cost V 0 bases and J 6 bases; bases outside gene matches: 12. The CDR3 region has the DNA TGTGCCAGCAGCGTAGGGGACAGCGCCGTCTTAGTCGAGCAGTACTTC. Its protein product is CASSVGDSAVLVEQYF.